Below, one T cell receptor (beta chain) is given with its context. Method: immunoSEQ multiplex PCR; TCRdb's copy keeps in-frame clones and lacks some. The repertoire has 500,000 to 550,000 clones, about 96% of them found once; the top ten carry 0.064%. This record comes from a study of shared clonotypes between healthy human individuals. The healthy adult donors were HIV-negative and reported no recent acute infections or vaccinations. From CD4+ cells came CD45RA+ naive and CD45RA-negative memory subsets. Trimming took off 5 bases at V and 4 bases at J, with 12 bases between the two ends. The CDR3 runs to 14 residues. The V gene's germline CDR1 is SEHNR and CDR2 FQNEAQ (reference sequence).

This TCR was sampled from a woman aged 30 to 39 in good health. The sample was naive CD4+ T cells sorted from blood. The sample's subset: CD45RA+ positively selected. The rearrangement links TRBV7-9 to TRBJ2-1; D possibly corresponds to TRBD1 (6 bases). DNA of the CDR3: TGTGCCAGCAGCGCGGCCACAGGGTACAATGAGCAGTTCTTC. Its translation: CASSAATGYNEQFF.